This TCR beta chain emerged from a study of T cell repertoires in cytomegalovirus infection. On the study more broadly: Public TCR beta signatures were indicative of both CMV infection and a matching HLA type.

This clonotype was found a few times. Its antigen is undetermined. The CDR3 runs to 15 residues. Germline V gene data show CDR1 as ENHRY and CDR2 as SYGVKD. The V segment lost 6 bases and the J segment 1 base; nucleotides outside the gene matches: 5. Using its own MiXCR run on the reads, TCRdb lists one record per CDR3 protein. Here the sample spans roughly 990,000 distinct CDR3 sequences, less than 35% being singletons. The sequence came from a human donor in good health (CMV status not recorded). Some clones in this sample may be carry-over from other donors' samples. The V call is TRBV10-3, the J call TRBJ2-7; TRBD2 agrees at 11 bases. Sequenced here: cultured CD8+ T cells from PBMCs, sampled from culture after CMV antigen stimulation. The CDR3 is CAIREGLAASYEQYF. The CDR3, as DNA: TGTGCCATCAGGGAGGGACTAGCGGCATCCTACGAGCAGTACTTC.